The sequence of this T cell receptor beta chain was determined in a study of CD8 T cells in Susac syndrome. The CDR3 runs to 12 residues. Trimming left V 5 bases short and J 7 bases short, with 8 bases between. Germline-derived CDR1 and CDR2 are LNHDA and SQIVND (reference sequence). An amount of RNA that ranged from about 0.45 to 1 ug was reverse transcribed with random hexamers. TCRdb re-derived calls from the immunoSEQ multiplex PCR reads in MiXCR, one entry per CDR3 protein. Among approximately 220,000 distinct CDR3 sequences listed, 80% to 95% were seen once. The chain is built from TRBV19 and TRBJ2-2; D not certain. Material: CD8+ T cells from PBMCs. This clonotype was sampled from a human donor with multiple sclerosis. The CDR3 here is CASSVVGGELFF. The CDR3 nucleotides are TGTGCCAGTAGTGTCGTAGGCGGGGAGCTGTTTTTT.